Reported below is one T cell receptor (beta chain). Other DNA sequences in this specimen translate into the identical CDR3. Assay: immunoSEQ multiplex PCR; the TCRdb copy retains only in-frame clones and omits some. The data contain about 2,500,000 clones, roughly 92% of them singletons. This CDR3 has 13 amino acids. With 3 bases clipped from V and 4 bases from J, the junction kept 4 bases outside the gene matches. Germline CDR1 GTSNPN, CDR2 SVGIG (reference sequence). This sample stems from a study of shared clonotypes between healthy human individuals. The clonotype was recovered from a man between 18 and 29 years old in good health. The chain uses TRBV30 and TRBJ2-7, with 9 bases fitting TRBD2. The sample taken for sequencing was naive CD4+ T cells sorted from blood. The subset here: CD45RA+ positively selected. CDR3 nucleotide sequence: TGTGCCTGGAGCGCGGGGGGGCCGTACGAGCAGTACTTC. Translated, it gives CAWSAGGPYEQYF. Variable domain in full (rest from reference TRBV30 and TRBJ2-7): SQTIHQWPATLVQPVGSPLSLECTVEGTSNPNLYWYRQAAGRGLQLLFYSVGIGQISSEVPQNLSASRPQDRQFILSSKKLLLSDSGFYLCAWSAGGPYEQYFGPGTRLTVT.